The 27 T cell receptor beta chains below come from one sample, sequenced in a study of chemoradiotherapy in HPV16-positive cancers. Sequencing used immunoSEQ multiplex PCR; TCRdb keeps in-frame clones, though not all of them. Of more than 9,000 clones in the sample, nearly 90% were seen once. Sampling was carried out from a patient who underwent chemoradiotherapy. These receptors came from a human donor with HPV-associated anogenital cancer.

This clone showed up just once. The chain carries TRBV12-5 and TRBJ1-2; no clear D. The V gene's germline CDR1 is LGHNT and CDR2 FRNRAP. This CDR3 has 14 residues. The germline V and J ends were trimmed by 6 bases and 4 bases, with 15 bases remaining between them. CDR3 loop: CASGSSGALYGYTF. CDR3 in DNA: TGTGCTAGTGGCAGCTCTGGCGCTCTCTATGGCTACACCTTC.

This sequence joins TRBV2 and TRBJ2-5, with TRBD2 identical over 16 bases. The CDR3 is 17 residues long. V lost 5 bases to trimming and J lost 3 bases; unmatched junction nucleotides: 6. The germline CDR1 and CDR2 sequences are SNHLY and FYNNEI. CDR3 nucleotides: TGTGCCAGCAGTCGGGGACTAGCGGGGGGGCTTAAAGAGACCCAGTACTTC. This gives the protein CASSRGLAGGLKETQYF.

CDR3 amino acids: CATYPGGAHEQYF. The CDR3 DNA reads TGTGCCACCTACCCCGGAGGGGCGCATGAGCAGTACTTC. V and J are TRBV10-3 and TRBJ2-7, with D perhaps TRBD2 (6 bases). The CDR3 totals 13 residues. Trimming left V 10 bases short and J 7 bases short, with 20 bases between. The germline V gene encodes CDR1 ENHRY and CDR2 SYGVKD.

The rearrangement uses TRBV6-6 and TRBJ2-5; D is ambiguous. The germline V and J ends were trimmed by 5 bases and 5 bases, with 15 bases remaining between them. The CDR3 sequence is 14 residues long. Germline CDR1 reads MNHNY; CDR2 reads SVGAGI (reference sequence). CDR3 residues: CASSHLLGRETQYF. The CDR3 DNA follows: TGTGCCAGCAGTCACCTTTTAGGGCGGGAGACCCAGTACTTC.

The chain has TRBV5-4 and TRBJ2-5, with 10 bases that match TRBD2. Unmatched junction bases numbered 4, after V lost 4 bases and J lost 4 bases. Germline V gene data show CDR1 as SGHNT and CDR2 as YYREEE (reference sequence). The CDR3 is made up of 14 amino acids. The CDR3 is CASSTGLAAETQYF. DNA for the CDR3: TGTGCCAGCAGCACCGGACTAGCGGCAGAGACCCAGTACTTC. Full variable domain (missing parts from reference TRBV5-4 and TRBJ2-5): ETGVTQSPTHLIKTRGQQVTLRCSSQSGHNTVSWYQQALGQGPQFIFQYYREEENGRGNFPPRFSGLQFPNYSSELNVNALELDDSALYLCASSTGLAAETQYFGPGTRLLVL.

J is TRBJ2-1 and V is TRBV2; D is possibly TRBD2 (6 bases). Germline CDR1 reads SNHLY; CDR2 reads FYNNEI. V lost 4 bases and J lost 1, with 14 bases in between. This CDR3 has 16 residues. CDR3 loop: CASSGGTGGSYNEQFF. The CDR3 nucleotides read TGTGCCAGCAGTGGCGGGACCGGGGGATCCTACAATGAGCAGTTCTTC.

This clone appeared once. The chain combines TRBV15 with TRBJ1-5; D remains ambiguous. Germline V gene sequence: CDR1 LNHNV, CDR2 YYDKDF (reference sequence). The CDR3 is made up of 15 amino acids. Trimming left V 0 bases short and J 6 bases short, with 12 bases between. CDR3 sequence reads: CATSRDPLSAQPQHF. CDR3 DNA sequence: TGTGCCACCAGCAGAGATCCTTTGTCTGCTCAGCCCCAGCATTTT. Supplemented by reference TRBV15 and TRBJ1-5, the full variable domain reads DAMVIQNPRYQVTQFGKPVTLSCSQTLNHNVMYWYQQKSSQAPKLLFHYYDKDFNNEADTPDNFQSRRPNTSFCFLDIRSPGLGDTAMYLCATSRDPLSAQPQHFGDGTRLSIL.

The chain is built from TRBV10-1 and TRBJ2-5; D is possibly TRBD1 (6 bases). Germline V gives CDR1 WNHNN, CDR2 SYGVQD (reference sequence). Trimming took off 3 bases at V and 4 bases at J, with 9 bases between the two ends. The CDR3 has 13 amino acids. The CDR3 sequence: CASSDGRGETQYF. DNA for the CDR3: TGCGCCAGCAGTGATGGCAGGGGAGAGACCCAGTACTTC.

This chain connects TRBV28 to TRBJ2-7; D is possibly TRBD1 (6 bases). Trimming took 3 bases from V and 2 from J, leaving 17 bases between them. The CDR3 has 16 residues. Germline CDR1 reads MDHEN; CDR2 reads SYDVKM. CDR3 region: CASSFHLGTLTYEQYF. The CDR3 DNA sequence: TGTGCCAGCAGTTTTCATCTGGGGACACTTACCTACGAGCAGTACTTC.

The V gene is TRBV29-1, the J gene TRBJ2-7; possibly TRBD1 for D (5 bases). CDR1 and CDR2 from the germline V gene are SQVTM and ANQGSEA. The V end was cut by 6 bases, the J end by 1 base, with 7 bases between. The CDR3 consists of 11 residues. The CDR3 is CSVQESYEQYF. Written as DNA, the CDR3 is TGCAGCGTACAGGAATCCTACGAGCAGTACTTC.

This clone has only a few counts. The V and J genes are TRBV2 and TRBJ1-2; the D gene is possibly TRBD1 (5 bases). The germline CDR1 and CDR2 sequences are SNHLY and FYNNEI. This CDR3 comprises 15 residues. The V end lost 8 bases, the J end lost 8 bases, and 24 bases lay between the germline ends. CDR3 sequence: CASGGKVRAIRGYTF. CDR3 sequence (DNA): TGTGCCAGCGGGGGGAAAGTTAGGGCCATACGCGGCTACACCTTC.

The V gene is TRBV5-1, the J gene TRBJ1-6, with 9 bases aligning to TRBD1. The CDR3 is 13 amino acids. The germline CDR1 and CDR2 sequences are SGHRS and YFSETQ. Germline trimming cut 4 bases from V and 9 bases from J; bases unmatched to any gene: 2. DNA for the CDR3: TGCGCCAGCAGCCCGGGACAGGGTTCACCCCTCCACTTT. It specifies CASSPGQGSPLHF.

The chain carries TRBV30 and TRBJ1-2, with 7 bases that match TRBD1. The V gene's germline CDR1 is GTSNPN and CDR2 SVGIG (reference sequence). This CDR3 spans 12 amino acids. Trimming removed 5 bases from V and 2 bases from J; junction bases left unmatched: 2. CDR3 bases: TGTGCCTGGGGACAGGTAAACTATGGCTACACCTTC. Encoded protein: CAWGQVNYGYTF.

This chain links TRBV19 with TRBJ1-2; 8 positions match TRBD1. The CDR3 is 14 residues long. V lost 3 bases to trimming and J lost 8 bases; unmatched junction nucleotides: 8. Germline loops: CDR1 LNHDA, CDR2 SQIVND (reference sequence). CDR3 bases: TGTGCCAGTAGTATGGGGCTCGACAGGGGCGGCTACACCTTC. Amino acid sequence: CASSMGLDRGGYTF.

The rearrangement links TRBV9 to TRBJ2-2; TRBD1 is a possible D gene (5 bases). The germline CDR1 and CDR2 sequences are SGDLS and YYNGEE. Trimming left V 0 bases short and J 6 bases short, with 15 bases between. CDR3 size: 16 residues. The DNA for the CDR3 is TGTGCCAGCAGCGTAGGTGTGGGGCTAGGGTCCGGGGAGCTGTTTTTT. This gives the protein CASSVGVGLGSGELFF.

V and J are TRBV2 and TRBJ1-2; a possible D gene is TRBD1 (5 bases). Trimming pared 4 bases from V and 4 bases from J, leaving 13 bases between. This CDR3 has 14 residues. Per germline, CDR1 SNHLY and CDR2 FYNNEI. Here the CDR3 DNA reads TGTGCCAGCAGTGTTGACAGTGCCGTCTATGGCTACACCTTC. This sequence encodes CASSVDSAVYGYTF.

The chain recombines TRBV7-2 with TRBJ1-1; possibly TRBD1 for D (5 bases). Germline-derived CDR1 and CDR2 are SGHTA and FQGNSA. Trimming removed 0 bases from V and 0 bases from J, with 11 bases in between. CDR3 length equals 16 residues. CDR3 sequence (DNA): TGTGCCAGCAGCTTAGCGGGGGGGACTCTGAACACTGAAGCTTTCTTT. It is translated as CASSLAGGTLNTEAFF.

In its sample, this clone was seen once. The chain carries TRBV29-1 and TRBJ2-1; tentatively, D is TRBD1 (6 bases). Germline CDR1 and CDR2: SQVTM and ANQGSEA. There are 13 residues in the CDR3. V was clipped by 7 bases and J by 0 bases, with 10 bases between them. The CDR3 loop is CSAQGDSYNEQFF. CDR3 DNA: TGCAGCGCACAGGGAGACTCCTACAATGAGCAGTTCTTC.

The rearrangement joins TRBV7-2 to TRBJ2-2; no clear D gene. The CDR3 spans 15 residues. Germline-derived CDR1 and CDR2 are SGHTA and FQGNSA. Trimming cost V 6 bases and J 6 bases, with 17 bases left between them. This CDR3 is CASRRHHDWPGELFF. CDR3 in DNA: TGTGCCAGCAGGCGACACCACGATTGGCCCGGGGAGCTGTTTTTT.

In its sample, this clone was seen once. The chain carries TRBV7-6 and TRBJ2-1, with 8 bases identical to TRBD1. Germline CDR1 SGHVS, CDR2 FNYEAQ. CDR3 length: 13 residues. With V trimmed by 4 bases and J by 9 bases, 5 bases remained unmatched. CDR3 loop: CASSSRTGSEQFF. The CDR3 nucleotides are TGTGCCAGCAGCTCGAGGACAGGGAGTGAGCAGTTCTTC.

This clone has just one count. The chain uses TRBV19 and TRBJ1-6, with D possibly TRBD1 on 5 matching bases. CDR3 length equals 12 residues. V dropped 10 bases and J dropped 7 bases, with 11 bases sitting between them. Germline V CDR1 and CDR2: LNHDA, SQIVND (reference sequence). The CDR3 spells CAIGTGNSPLHF. For the CDR3, the DNA is TGTGCCATAGGGACGGGGAATTCACCCCTCCACTTT.

The chain couples TRBV5-1 to TRBJ1-1, with no clear D. This CDR3 is 13 amino acids long. Germline V gives CDR1 SGHRS, CDR2 YFSETQ. V shed 3 bases and J shed 4 bases, with 10 bases lying between them. CDR3 sequence: CASSSTVTTEAFF. The CDR3 DNA reads as TGCGCCAGCAGCTCAACGGTTACCACTGAAGCTTTCTTT. Combining the CDR3 with reference TRBV5-1 and TRBJ1-1 gives the whole variable domain KAGVTQTPRYLIKTRGQQVTLSCSPISGHRSVSWYQQTPGQGLQFLFEYFSETQRNKGNFPGRFSGRQFSNSRSEMNVSTLELGDSALYLCASSSTVTTEAFFGQGTRLTVV.

This clone was recorded once. V gene TRBV7-2 combines with J gene TRBJ2-3; D gene uncertain. The CDR3 is 14 residues long. Germline V gene lookup returns CDR1 SGHTA and CDR2 FQGNSA. V was clipped by 8 bases and J by 4 bases, with 16 bases between them. This CDR3 reads CASRWWASSDTQYF. The CDR3 DNA follows: TGTGCCAGCCGCTGGTGGGCCTCGTCAGATACGCAGTATTTT.

The J gene is TRBJ1-5, the V gene TRBV19; D is unclear. The CDR3 has 14 residues. Trimming removed 3 bases at V and 5 bases at J, with 11 bases between. Germline CDR1 is LNHDA and CDR2 is SQIVND (reference sequence). The CDR3 DNA reads TGTGCCAGTAGTATCCCAACGGGCTATCAGCCCCAGCATTTT. Residues: CASSIPTGYQPQHF.

V gene TRBV2 combines with J gene TRBJ1-4; D gene uncertain. From germline, CDR1 is SNHLY and CDR2 FYNNEI. This CDR3 comprises 14 residues. V was pared by 7 bases and J by 6 bases, with 15 bases between. The CDR3 region has the DNA TGTGCCAGCATTGGACTACGTCGGGATGAAAAACTGTTTTTT. Residues: CASIGLRRDEKLFF.

The genes are TRBV27 and TRBJ1-5; D not certain. V was pared by 6 bases and J by 7 bases, with 13 bases between. The CDR3 extends over 13 amino acids. Per germline, CDR1 MNHEY and CDR2 SMNVEV (reference sequence). DNA for the CDR3: TGTGCCAGCAGCCTGATGGGTGGGCAGCCCCAGCATTTT. Its protein is CASSLMGGQPQHF.

The rearrangement joins TRBV27 to TRBJ2-6; 8 nucleotides agree with TRBD1. Germline V lookup: CDR1 MNHEY, CDR2 SMNVEV (reference sequence). V was pared by 4 bases and J by 2 bases, with 7 bases of the junction left unmatched. The CDR3 has 17 amino acids. The CDR3 DNA sequence: TGTGCCAGCAGTTCCCAGGGGGCGGCTGCTGGGGCCAACGTCCTGACTTTC. This sequence encodes CASSSQGAAAGANVLTF.